The 11 T cell receptor beta chains reported below all come from one sample, sequenced in a study of blood T cell repertoires in COVID-19. The repertoire was sequenced with immunoSEQ multiplex PCR; TCRdb's copy has only in-frame clones and lacks some. The sample holds more than 250,000 clones, roughly 85% seen once. Sequenced input: PBMCs or T cells enriched from blood (not recorded which). The receptors here all came from a man aged 30-40 years who had recovered from COVID-19.

The gene calls are TRBV7-3 and TRBJ1-1, with TRBD1 matching 7 bases. Per the germline V gene, CDR1 is SGHTA and CDR2 is FQGTGA. J was trimmed by 11 bases and V by 2 bases; bases with no gene match: 5. CDR3 length: 12 residues. In DNA, the CDR3 is TGTGCCAGCAGCTTAGGAGGGGGCTTGGCTTTCTTT. This sequence encodes CASSLGGGLAFF. Full variable domain (missing parts from reference TRBV7-3 and TRBJ1-1): GAGVSQTPSNKVTEKGKYVELRCDPISGHTALYWYRQSLGQGPEFLIYFQGTGAADDSGLPNDRFFAVRPEGSVSTLKIQRTERGDSAVYLCASSLGGGLAFFGQGTRLTVV.

The CDR3 here is CASSQDGSLRGSTEAFF. CDR3 bases: TGCGCCAGCAGCCAAGATGGGTCCCTCAGGGGTAGCACTGAAGCTTTCTTT. The chain employs TRBV4-3 and TRBJ1-1; tentatively, D is TRBD1 (6 bases). This CDR3 region has 17 residues. V lost 0 bases and J 4 bases, leaving 18 bases between the germline ends. CDR1 and CDR2 (germline): LGHNA, YSLEER.

The gene calls are TRBV6-4 and TRBJ2-1; 9 bases align to TRBD1. The germline V gene has CDR1 MRHNA and CDR2 SNTAGT. Germline trimming cut 3 bases from V and 8 bases from J; bases unmatched to any gene: 11. This CDR3 contains 16 residues. CDR3 region: CASSDQPGQGFYEQFF. In DNA form, the CDR3 reads TGTGCCAGCAGTGATCAGCCGGGACAGGGTTTCTATGAGCAGTTCTTC.

The chain links TRBV12-5 to TRBJ1-1; no definite D call. With 5 bases removed from V and 1 base from J, the gap between germline ends came to 11 bases. The CDR3 totals 14 residues. CDR1 and CDR2 (germline): LGHNT, FRNRAP. The CDR3 sequence is CASGRLTENTEAFF. The CDR3 bases are TGTGCTAGTGGTCGACTGACCGAGAACACTGAAGCTTTCTTT.

The chain employs TRBV3-1 (or the pseudogene TRBV3-2) and TRBJ1-2; D is ambiguous. The CDR3 loop spans 15 amino acids. V lost 0 bases and J lost 8, with 16 bases in between. The germline gives CDR1 LGHDT, CDR2 YNNKEL (reference sequence). CDR3 coding DNA: TGTGCCAGCAGCCAAGATCGGTTAGGAGGGTACGGCTACACCTTC. Translating it yields CASSQDRLGGYGYTF.

The chain uses TRBV6-4 and TRBJ2-2, with no clear D. Trimming left V 4 bases short and J 4 bases short, with 7 bases between. Germline assignment: CDR1 MRHNA and CDR2 SNTAGT. The CDR3 is made up of 13 amino acids. Here the CDR3 reads CASSALVTGELFF. The CDR3 DNA is TGTGCCAGCAGTGCCCTAGTCACCGGGGAGCTGTTTTTT.

The chain has TRBV9 and TRBJ2-5, with TRBD1 as a possible D gene (6 bases). Germline V gene sequence: CDR1 SGDLS, CDR2 YYNGEE. The CDR3 sequence is 14 residues long. V was cut by 4 bases and J by 5 bases, with 15 bases left in between. The CDR3, as DNA: TGTGCCAGCAGCAAACAAGGGGGTCAGGAGACCCAGTACTTC. Translation: CASSKQGGQETQYF.

The CDR3 DNA reads as TGTGCCAGCAGTGAAGCCACAGTTTATGACACCGGGGAGCTGTTTTTT. Residues: CASSEATVYDTGELFF. J is TRBJ2-2 and V is TRBV6-1; D gene unclear. CDR3 length: 16 residues. V gave up 0 bases and J gave up 3 bases, with 11 bases separating them. CDR1 and CDR2 (germline): MNHNS, SASEGT.

The gene calls are TRBV23-1 and TRBJ1-3; D is perhaps TRBD1 (6 bases). TRBV23-1 belongs to the ORF category, with a function that is uncertain. The V end lost 0 bases, the J end lost 5 bases, and 17 bases lay between the germline ends. The CDR3 totals 17 residues. In nucleotides, the CDR3 is TGCGCCAGCAGTCAATCTCCCTCAGGGGTGCTGCGAAACACCATATATTTT. Translated, it gives CASSQSPSGVLRNTIYF.

The chain recombines TRBV19 with TRBJ2-3, with 11 nucleotides matching TRBD1. CDR1 and CDR2 (germline): LNHDA, SQIVND (reference sequence). This CDR3 region has 16 residues. Trimming took 7 bases from V and 1 from J; bases not matched to a gene: 7. The CDR3 nucleotides read TGTGCCAGTACAGGATTGGACAGGGGGCGCACAGATACGCAGTATTTT. Encoded protein: CASTGLDRGRTDTQYF.

The rearrangement links TRBV10-3 to TRBJ1-2; D is perhaps TRBD1 (6 bases). Per germline, CDR1 ENHRY and CDR2 SYGVKD. This CDR3 contains 14 residues. V lost 10 bases, J lost 2 bases, and 17 bases lay in between. The CDR3 region is CASLRGGSNYGYTF. The CDR3 DNA reads TGTGCCAGTCTTCGCGGGGGCTCCAACTATGGCTACACCTTC.